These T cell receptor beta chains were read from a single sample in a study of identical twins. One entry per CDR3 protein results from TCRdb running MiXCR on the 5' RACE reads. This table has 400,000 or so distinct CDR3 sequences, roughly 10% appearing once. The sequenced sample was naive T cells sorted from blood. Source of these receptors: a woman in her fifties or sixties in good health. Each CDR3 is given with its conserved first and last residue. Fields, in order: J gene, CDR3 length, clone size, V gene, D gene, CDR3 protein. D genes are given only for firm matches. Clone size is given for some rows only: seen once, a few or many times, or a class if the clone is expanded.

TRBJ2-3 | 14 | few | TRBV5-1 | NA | CASSLRPVEDTQYF
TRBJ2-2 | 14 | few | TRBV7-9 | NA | CAGGQIKGIGELFF
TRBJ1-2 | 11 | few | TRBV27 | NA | CARDAVYGYTF
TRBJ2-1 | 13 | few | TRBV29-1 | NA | CSVYWGTYNEQFF
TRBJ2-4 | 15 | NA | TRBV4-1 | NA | CASSQGGVWENIQYF
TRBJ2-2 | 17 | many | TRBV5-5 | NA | CASSLTSPEVVAGELFF
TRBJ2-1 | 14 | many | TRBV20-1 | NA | CSVPDTRGVDEQFF
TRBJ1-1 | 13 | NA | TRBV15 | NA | CATSRAPGAEAFF
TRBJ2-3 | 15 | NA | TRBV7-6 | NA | CASSLSGGDTDTQYF
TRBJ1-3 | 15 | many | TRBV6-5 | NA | CASSYQGSSGNTIYF
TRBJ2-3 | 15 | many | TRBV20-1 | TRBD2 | CSAPRASGRDNTQYF
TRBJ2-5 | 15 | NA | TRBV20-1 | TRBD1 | CSAARSGQRQETQYF
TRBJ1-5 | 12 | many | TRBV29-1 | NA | CSVGDVNQPQHF
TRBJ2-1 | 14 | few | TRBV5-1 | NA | CASSPPATYNEQFF
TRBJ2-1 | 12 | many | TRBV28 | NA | CASSLISRGQFF
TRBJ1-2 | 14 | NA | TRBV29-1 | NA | CSVHGTTTNYGYTF
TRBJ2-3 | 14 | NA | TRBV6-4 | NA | CASRAGLLTDTQYF
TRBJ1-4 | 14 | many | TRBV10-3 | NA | CAISESIEPLKLFF